The 32 T cell receptor beta chains reported below all come from one sample, sequenced in a study of T cells in Graves' hyperthyroidism and ophthalmopathy (dated by TCRdb to about 2019). Libraries were constructed by multiplex PCR. TCRdb shows the sequencer as Illumina HiSeq 2000. The TCR beta CDR3 regions were amplified from the RNA transcripts. A first-round RT-PCR of the TCR CDR3 used the HTBI primer set with the Qiagen OneStep RT-PCR kit. TCRdb applied fastp at Q25 and MiXCR to the public reads, then kept only in-frame beta chains. Rows are unified per CDR3 protein, each entry keeping the most common DNA and genes. The sample yields about 740,000 distinct CDR3 sequences; 13% to 15% were counted once. More than 8.5% of the sample rests with the top ten. Sequenced input: blood. These receptors were obtained from a woman in her late teens or twenties with Graves' hyperthyroidism.

There are a few counts of this clonotype. This chain uses TRBV5-6 with TRBJ2-5; TRBD1 is a possible D gene (5 bases). The CDR3 sequence is 14 residues long. Germline CDR1 SGHDT, CDR2 YYEEEE. The V end was cut by 5 bases, the J end by 1 base, with 12 bases between. This chain's CDR3 is CASSSWGLQETQYF. CDR3 DNA sequence: TGTGCCAGCAGTTCCTGGGGCCTCCAAGAGACCCAGTACTTC.

This clonotype was counted many times. V gene TRBV12-3 or TRBV12-4 combines with J gene TRBJ1-1, with 8 bases identical to TRBD1. The junction had 10 bases not matched to a gene; V was cut back by 5 bases and J by 2 bases. The CDR3 runs 16 residues. CDR3 in DNA: TGTGCCAGCAGTGCCGGCCTTGGACAGGGCAACACTGAAGCTTTCTTT. It specifies CASSAGLGQGNTEAFF.

The rearrangement uses TRBV29-1 and TRBJ1-1, with D perhaps matching TRBD1 (6 bases). V was pared by 1 base and J by 4 bases, with 13 bases between. Germline lookup yields CDR1 SQVTM and CDR2 ANQGSEA. The CDR3 sequence is 14 residues long. CDR3 DNA: TGCAGCGTTGAAGGGGGGACATCGGGCACTGAAGCTTTCTTT. This sequence encodes CSVEGGTSGTEAFF.

The V gene is TRBV5-4, the J gene TRBJ2-1, with 8 bases lining up with TRBD2. Germline loops: CDR1 SGHNT, CDR2 YYREEE (reference sequence). After removal of 1 base from V and 2 bases from J, the junction contained 2 bases not matched to a gene. The CDR3 is made up of 15 amino acids. The CDR3 loop is CASSLKGLAYNEQFF. The CDR3 DNA sequence: TGTGCCAGCAGCTTGAAGGGACTAGCCTACAATGAGCAGTTCTTC.

The chain couples TRBV29-1 to TRBJ2-7, with D possibly being TRBD1 (5 bases). The V gene lost 4 bases and the J gene lost 3 bases, with 13 bases spanning the gap. CDR1 SQVTM and CDR2 ANQGSEA come from the germline V gene. This CDR3 contains 13 residues. The CDR3 DNA reads TGCAGCGTTGCTCCGGACACTTTCTACGAGCAGTACTTC. Translating gives CSVAPDTFYEQYF.

Many counts were recorded for this clonotype. The chain links TRBV20-1 to TRBJ2-1; unclear D gene. V was shortened by 0 bases and J by 4 bases, with 13 bases between the two germline ends. Germline CDR1 is DFQATT and CDR2 is SNEGSKA (reference sequence). The CDR3 totals 15 residues. The CDR3 here is CSARDSRVPYNEQFF. CDR3 in DNA: TGCAGTGCTAGAGATAGCCGGGTCCCATACAATGAGCAGTTCTTC.

On this clonotype: This may be a read error: a much more frequent sequence differs by one nucleotide. The rearrangement links TRBV6-1 to TRBJ2-1, with D maybe TRBD2 (5 bases). There are 15 residues in the CDR3. The V gene lost 8 bases and the J gene lost 4 bases, with 18 bases spanning the gap. Looked up from germline, CDR1 is MNHNS and CDR2 is SASEGT. CDR3 nucleotides: TGTGCCAGCCGCACTAGTTCCCCGGCGTACAATGAGCAGTTCTTC. This codes for CASRTSSPAYNEQFF.

The chain couples TRBV7-9 to TRBJ1-1, with TRBD1 matching 7 bases. After removal of 3 bases from V and 0 bases from J, the junction contained 10 bases not matched to a gene. This CDR3 has 17 amino acids. The germline gives CDR1 SEHNR, CDR2 FQNEAQ (reference sequence). Here the CDR3 reads CASSLGTAHLLNTEAFF. CDR3 DNA sequence: TGTGCCAGCAGCTTGGGGACAGCGCACCTCCTGAACACTGAAGCTTTCTTT. Using reference TRBV7-9 and TRBJ1-1 for the parts outside the CDR3, the full variable domain is DTGVSQNPRHKITKRGQNVTFRCDPISEHNRLYWYRQTLGQGPEFLTYFQNEAQLEKSRLLSDRFSAERPKGSFSTLEIQRTEQGDSAMYLCASSLGTAHLLNTEAFFGQGTRLTVV.

This clonotype turned up a few times. The chain couples TRBV20-1 to TRBJ2-5; no definite D call. The CDR3 loop spans 13 amino acids. Germline CDR1 is DFQATT and CDR2 is SNEGSKA (reference sequence). Trimming shortened V by 3 bases and J by 2 bases, and 10 bases separated the two germline ends. The CDR3 sequence: CSASPETQETQYF. CDR3 nucleotide sequence: TGCAGTGCTAGCCCAGAGACACAAGAGACCCAGTACTTC.

This clonotype was found many times. This chain joins TRBV7-3 and TRBJ2-3, with TRBD1 matching 7 bases. J gave up 6 bases and V 5 bases, and 5 bases lay outside the gene matches. Germline CDR1 SGHTA, CDR2 FQGTGA. The CDR3 is made up of 13 amino acids. The CDR3, as DNA: TGTGCCAGCAGCGCGACAGGGCGGGATACGCAGTATTTT. Its protein is CASSATGRDTQYF.

This clonotype showed up many times. The chain carries TRBV20-1 and TRBJ1-1; D unresolved. Trimming cost V 0 bases and J 6 bases, with 14 bases left between them. The CDR3 length is 14 residues. CDR1 is DFQATT and CDR2 is SNEGSKA in the germline V gene (reference sequence). DNA of the CDR3: TGCAGTGCTAGAGATAATCGTGGGCTCCCTGAAGCTTTCTTT. Translating gives CSARDNRGLPEAFF.

The chain combines TRBV7-6 with TRBJ2-3; no firm D call. CDR1 and CDR2 (germline): SGHVS, FNYEAQ. The CDR3 has 16 residues. Trimming left V 0 bases short and J 2 bases short, with 12 bases between. In DNA, the CDR3 is TGTGCCAGCAGCTTAGCTTCGGGTGTTTACACAGATACGCAGTATTTT. This codes for CASSLASGVYTDTQYF. The full variable domain, its missing parts supplied by reference TRBV7-6 and TRBJ2-3, is GAGVSQSPRYKVTKRGQDVALRCDPISGHVSLYWYRQALGQGPEFLTYFNYEAQQDKSGLPNDRFSAERPEGSISTLTIQRTEQRDSAMYRCASSLASGVYTDTQYFGPGTRLTVL.

In this sample, this clonotype turned up a few times. In DNA form, the CDR3 reads TGCGCCAGCAGCAGACGGGACAGGGGGCTTGAGCAGTTCTTC. Translated, it gives CASSRRDRGLEQFF. The chain uses TRBV5-1 and TRBJ2-1; TRBD1 matches 12 bases. This CDR3 contains 14 residues. CDR1 and CDR2 (germline): SGHRS, YFSETQ. V lost 4 bases and J lost 9; bases outside the gene matches: 5.

This clonotype appeared many times. V is TRBV28 and J is TRBJ1-4; TRBD1 agrees at 8 bases. This CDR3 comprises 14 residues. Unmatched junction bases numbered 10, after V lost 6 bases and J lost 10 bases. The germline V gene encodes CDR1 MDHEN and CDR2 SYDVKM. The CDR3 here is CASRLTGEGGKLFF. The CDR3, as DNA: TGTGCCAGCAGACTGACAGGGGAGGGGGGAAAACTGTTTTTT. The full variable domain, in which reference TRBV28 and TRBJ1-4 provide the parts outside the CDR3, is DVKVTQSSRYLVKRTGEKVFLECVQDMDHENMFWYRQDPGLGLRLIYFSYDVKMKEKGDIPEGYSVSREKKERFSLILESASTNQTSMYLCASRLTGEGGKLFFGSGTQLSVL.

The CDR3: CASRERTGGNTEAFF. In DNA, the CDR3 is TGTGCCAGCAGGGAACGGACAGGAGGGAACACTGAAGCTTTCTTT. The rearrangement uses TRBV6-1 and TRBJ1-1; 7 nucleotides match TRBD1. The V segment lost 6 bases and the J segment 1 base; nucleotides outside the gene matches: 8. Germline CDR1 and CDR2: MNHNS and SASEGT. CDR3 length: 15 amino acids.

The rearrangement links TRBV24-1 to TRBJ1-1; D possibly corresponds to TRBD1 (5 bases). The germline V gene encodes CDR1 KGHDR and CDR2 SFDVKD. This CDR3 is 12 amino acids long. Deletions cut 5 bases from V and 11 bases from J, with 14 bases between. The CDR3 loop is CATSGGIGRAFF. Here the CDR3 DNA reads TGTGCCACCAGTGGGGGGATAGGTCGCGCTTTCTTT.

The V call is TRBV10-3, the J call TRBJ1-2; D remains ambiguous. V dropped 2 bases and J dropped 5 bases, with 12 bases sitting between them. Germline CDR1 ENHRY, CDR2 SYGVKD. The CDR3 runs 14 residues. CDR3 protein: CAISEDFTAYGYTF. As DNA, the CDR3 is TGTGCCATCAGTGAGGATTTTACAGCGTATGGCTACACCTTC.

In this sample, this clonotype turned up many times. The rearrangement links TRBV5-6 to TRBJ2-3, with 8 bases identical to TRBD2. V lost 2 bases and J lost 5; bases outside the gene matches: 7. Germline assignment: CDR1 SGHDT and CDR2 YYEEEE. The CDR3 spans 15 residues. This CDR3 is CASSFTGGPIDTQYF. The CDR3 DNA reads as TGTGCCAGCAGCTTTACGGGAGGGCCTATAGATACGCAGTATTTT.

Written as DNA, the CDR3 is TGTGCCAGCAGTACCCCAGGCCTTTTTGATACGCAGTATTTT. This sequence encodes CASSTPGLFDTQYF. The chain carries TRBV6-1 and TRBJ2-3; D is unresolved. The CDR3 is 14 residues long. V lost 5 bases and J lost 6, with 15 bases in between. CDR1 and CDR2 (germline): MNHNS, SASEGT.

This clonotype has at least ten counts. The chain joins TRBV20-1 to TRBJ2-1, with no clear D. Germline V gene lookup returns CDR1 DFQATT and CDR2 SNEGSKA (reference sequence). V was cut by 5 bases and J by 4 bases, with 6 bases left in between. The CDR3 has 11 amino acids. CDR3 protein: CSADEYNEQFF. The CDR3, as DNA: TGCAGTGCTGATGAGTACAATGAGCAGTTCTTC.

This clonotype was picked up many times. The genes are TRBV6-5 and TRBJ1-2, with D unclear. This CDR3 spans 13 amino acids. Germline V CDR1 and CDR2: MNHEY, SVGAGI. V was shortened by 2 bases and J by 1 base, with 5 bases between the two germline ends. The chain's CDR3 is CASSYGVNYGYTF. CDR3 DNA sequence: TGTGCCAGCAGTTACGGGGTTAACTATGGCTACACCTTC.

Worth noting for this clonotype: Being one base from a much bigger clone, this may be a read error. The chain employs TRBV28 and TRBJ2-1, with 11 bases matching TRBD1. Germline V CDR1 and CDR2: MDHEN, SYDVKM. The CDR3 has 15 amino acids. DNA of the CDR3: TGTGCCGGCAGTTTAGGGGGGACAGGGGGCAATGAGCAGTTCTTC. It translates to CAGSLGGTGGNEQFF.

In its sample, this clonotype was seen many times. The genes are TRBV12-5 and TRBJ1-1; 8 nucleotides align to TRBD1. The CDR3 is 16 amino acids. V lost 7 bases to trimming and J lost 4 bases; unmatched junction nucleotides: 14. Germline CDR1 and CDR2: LGHNT and FRNRAP. The DNA of the CDR3 is TGTGCTAGTGCATTGTCCGCAGGGGGCCTCGGCACTGAAGCTTTCTTT. Its translation is CASALSAGGLGTEAFF.

A few counts support this clonotype. The DNA for the CDR3 is TGTGCCAGCAGCCCTTTTCGGGCTGCCTACAATGAGCAGTTCTTC. It specifies CASSPFRAAYNEQFF. The gene calls are TRBV14 and TRBJ2-1; D uncertain. V dropped 4 bases and J dropped 2 bases, with 12 bases sitting between them. The germline V gene has CDR1 SGHDN and CDR2 FVKESK. The CDR3 sequence is 15 residues long.

This clonotype was found a few times. One base away lies a much larger clone, so this may be a sequencing read error. The chain combines TRBV2 with TRBJ2-7, with 7 bases matching TRBD1. The CDR3 is made up of 14 amino acids. CDR1 is SNHLY, CDR2 FYNNEI, per germline. For the CDR3, the DNA is TGTGCCGGCAGGGACGGGACAGCAGACTACGAGCAGTACTTC. Translating gives CAGRDGTADYEQYF.

The rearrangement joins TRBV20-1 to TRBJ1-6; 8 bases are a match to TRBD1. Trimming cost V 8 bases and J 7 bases; bases outside gene matches: 7. The germline V gene encodes CDR1 DFQATT and CDR2 SNEGSKA (reference sequence). This CDR3 region has 13 residues. The CDR3 region has the DNA TGCAGTTCCAAGGGACAGGCAAATTCACCCCTCCACTTT. This gives the protein CSSKGQANSPLHF.

The CDR3 is CSATTAGNYGYTF. DNA for the CDR3: TGCAGCGCCACCACGGCGGGTAACTATGGCTACACCTTC. V and J are TRBV29-1 and TRBJ1-2, with D uncertain. This CDR3 contains 13 residues. Per the germline V gene, CDR1 is SQVTM and CDR2 is ANQGSEA. Between the trimmed V and J ends, which lost 7 bases and 1 base, there was a span of 13 bases.

This clonotype came up many times. The rearrangement links TRBV2 to TRBJ2-1; a possible D gene is TRBD1 (5 bases). This CDR3 has 14 residues. Germline V gene data show CDR1 as SNHLY and CDR2 as FYNNEI. Trimming shortened V by 4 bases and J by 6 bases, and 13 bases separated the two germline ends. Written as DNA, the CDR3 is TGTGCCAGCAGTGGGCAGGGATGGTTCAATGAGCAGTTCTTC. Translated: CASSGQGWFNEQFF.

The chain carries TRBV5-1 and TRBJ1-2; D is perhaps TRBD1 (5 bases). The V end lost 4 bases, the J end lost 8 bases, and 15 bases lay between the germline ends. This CDR3 is built from 13 residues. In germline, CDR1 is SGHRS, CDR2 YFSETQ. The DNA for the CDR3 is TGCGCCAGCAGCCCGGAGTGGGGGGTCGGCTACACCTTC. Protein: CASSPEWGVGYTF.

This clonotype was found many times. The chain links TRBV27 to TRBJ2-7, with 7 bases aligning to TRBD2. V lost 3 bases and J lost 6; bases outside the gene matches: 8. Germline CDR1 is MNHEY and CDR2 is SMNVEV (reference sequence). The CDR3 spans 14 residues. The chain's CDR3 is CASSLGGSGGEQYF. DNA for the CDR3: TGTGCCAGCAGTTTGGGGGGATCGGGGGGCGAGCAGTACTTC.

The sample holds many counts of this clonotype. The chain couples TRBV7-9 to TRBJ1-1, with TRBD1 as a possible D gene (5 bases). CDR3 length: 16 amino acids. V dropped 2 bases and J dropped 0 bases, with 13 bases sitting between them. Germline CDR1 SEHNR, CDR2 FQNEAQ (reference sequence). The CDR3 coding sequence is TGTGCCAGCAGCTTACTTTACGGGACGGTGAACACTGAAGCTTTCTTT. Amino acids: CASSLLYGTVNTEAFF.

The chain has TRBV7-2 and TRBJ2-3; 11 bases are shared with TRBD2. This CDR3 spans 16 amino acids. Per germline, CDR1 SGHTA and CDR2 FQGNSA. V dropped 1 base and J dropped 5; count of bases not matched to a gene: 5. The CDR3 is CASSLVLAGVKDTQYF. The CDR3 nucleotides are TGTGCCAGCAGCTTAGTACTAGCGGGAGTTAAAGATACGCAGTATTTT.